The 18 T cell receptor beta chains presented below share a single source sample, sequenced in a study of technical replicates of blood from a handful of donors. Sequenced by immunoSEQ multiplex PCR; TCRdb stores in-frame clones only, minus some. This table has about 62,000 clones, 80% to 90% appearing once. Sequencing input: PBMCs. The source is a human donor in good health. Some clones in this sample may be carry-over from other donors' samples.

This chain links TRBV5-6 with TRBJ1-6, with a tentative D call TRBD1 (5 bases). The CDR3 spans 14 residues. Between the trimmed V and J ends, which lost 2 bases and 8 bases, there was a span of 11 bases. Germline CDR1 is SGHDT and CDR2 is YYEEEE. The CDR3 protein is CASSLTGPYSPLHF. CDR3 nucleotide sequence: TGTGCCAGCAGCTTAACAGGTCCATATTCACCCCTCCACTTT.

This chain joins TRBV9 and TRBJ2-7, with 10 bases aligning to TRBD1. The CDR3 is 16 amino acids. Trimming cost V 3 bases and J 3 bases; bases outside gene matches: 9. Germline CDR1 SGDLS, CDR2 YYNGEE. Written as DNA, the CDR3 is TGTGCCAGCAGCGACCACCCCGGGACAGGGGTCTACGAGCAGTACTTC. Residues: CASSDHPGTGVYEQYF.

Of note for this clone: The sample has other DNA sequences that encode this CDR3 too. The rearrangement links TRBV7-9 to TRBJ2-2; D might be TRBD1 (5 bases). The germline V gene has CDR1 SEHNR and CDR2 FQNEAQ (reference sequence). This CDR3 region has 12 residues. Trimming cost V 5 bases and J 7 bases, with 8 bases left between them. In nucleotides, the CDR3 is TGTGCCAGCAGCCCTAGGGGCGGGGAGCTGTTTTTT. This codes for CASSPRGGELFF.

The V call is TRBV29-1, the J call TRBJ2-7; 13 bases line up with TRBD2. Germline V CDR1 and CDR2: SQVTM, ANQGSEA. The length of the CDR3 is 16 residues. After removal of 3 bases from V and 7 bases from J, the junction contained 12 bases not matched to a gene. CDR3 nucleotide sequence: TGCAGCGTTGAGGTGAGACTAGCGGGAGGACCTCGGGAGCAGTACTTC. Translating it yields CSVEVRLAGGPREQYF.

The V and J genes are TRBV6-1 and TRBJ2-5, with 9 bases that match TRBD1. Germline CDR1 and CDR2: MNHNS and SASEGT. The CDR3 extends over 14 amino acids. J was trimmed by 4 bases and V by 9 bases; bases with no gene match: 9. CDR3: CASRTGAAGETQYF. The CDR3, as DNA: TGTGCCAGTCGGACAGGGGCAGCGGGAGAGACCCAGTACTTC.

The rearrangement uses TRBV19 and TRBJ2-5; 8 nucleotides agree with TRBD2. The V gene end was trimmed by 6 bases and the J gene end by 4 bases; junction bases not matched to a gene: 7. The CDR3 runs 14 residues. Germline V gene data show CDR1 as LNHDA and CDR2 as SQIVND (reference sequence). As DNA, the CDR3 is TGTGCCAGTAGCAGCGGGGGACCCCGAGAGACCCAGTACTTC. It translates to CASSSGGPRETQYF.

V gene TRBV7-9 combines with J gene TRBJ2-1, with D tentatively TRBD2 (8 bases). The CDR3 is 16 residues long. Germline V gene lookup returns CDR1 SEHNR and CDR2 FQNEAQ (reference sequence). V was pared by 7 bases and J by 4 bases, with 20 bases between. CDR3 protein: CASTGPGGTVYNEQFF. Written as DNA, the CDR3 is TGTGCCAGCACCGGCCCGGGGGGGACAGTTTACAATGAGCAGTTCTTC.

This clone was counted between two and nine times. CDR3: CASSATISGANVLTF. CDR3 DNA sequence: TGTGCCAGCAGTGCTACCATTTCTGGGGCCAACGTCCTGACTTTC. V is TRBV2 and J is TRBJ2-6; unclear D gene. Per the germline V gene, CDR1 is SNHLY and CDR2 is FYNNEI. Trimming shortened V by 4 bases and J by 1 base, and 8 bases separated the two germline ends. The length of the CDR3 is 15 residues.

The rearrangement links TRBV5-1 to TRBJ1-1; D gene ambiguous. The CDR3 loop spans 14 amino acids. The germline gives CDR1 SGHRS, CDR2 YFSETQ. Trimming removed 4 bases from V and 3 bases from J, with 13 bases in between. CDR3 residues: CASSRNRPYTEAFF. The DNA of the CDR3 is TGCGCCAGCAGCCGAAACAGACCCTACACTGAAGCTTTCTTT.

This rearrangement joins TRBV30 to TRBJ1-5; the D gene is possibly TRBD1 (5 bases). CDR1 is GTSNPN and CDR2 is SVGIG in the germline V gene (reference sequence). Trimming took off 3 bases at V and 0 bases at J, with 12 bases between the two ends. This CDR3 has 15 amino acids. CDR3 region: CAWSPTGYSNQPQHF. The DNA of the CDR3 is TGTGCCTGGAGCCCTACAGGCTATAGCAATCAGCCCCAGCATTTT.

The V and J genes are TRBV7-8 and TRBJ2-7; D may be TRBD2 (6 bases). This CDR3 contains 16 residues. Germline assignment: CDR1 SGHVS and CDR2 FQNEAQ. V was clipped by 1 base and J by 1 base, with 14 bases between them. The CDR3 protein is CASSLGSGGESYEQYF. The CDR3 DNA follows: TGTGCCAGCAGCTTAGGAAGTGGAGGGGAATCCTACGAGCAGTACTTC. Full variable domain (outside the CDR3, taken from reference TRBV7-8 and TRBJ2-7): GAGVSQSPRYKVAKRGQDVALRCDPISGHVSLFWYQQALGQGPEFLTYFQNEAQLDKSGLPSDRFFAERPEGSVSTLKIQRTQQEDSAVYLCASSLGSGGESYEQYFGPGTRLTVT.

The rearrangement joins TRBV5-4 to TRBJ2-1; TRBD1 matches 8 bases. The CDR3 spans 16 residues. From germline, CDR1 is SGHNT and CDR2 YYREEE (reference sequence). J lost 2 bases, V lost 0 bases, and 4 bases had no gene match. The CDR3 DNA sequence: TGTGCCAGCAGCTTGGGGACAGGGCGCCCCTACAATGAGCAGTTCTTC. Amino acids: CASSLGTGRPYNEQFF. Based on the CDR3 plus reference TRBV5-4 and TRBJ2-1, the full variable domain is ETGVTQSPTHLIKTRGQQVTLRCSSQSGHNTVSWYQQALGQGPQFIFQYYREEENGRGNFPPRFSGLQFPNYSSELNVNALELDDSALYLCASSLGTGRPYNEQFFGPGTRLTVL.

The V call is TRBV14, the J call TRBJ1-6, with 9 nucleotides matching TRBD1. The trim removed 3 bases at V and 11 bases at J, leaving 8 bases unmatched. In germline, CDR1 is SGHDN, CDR2 FVKESK. The CDR3 length is 15 residues. The CDR3 loop reads CASSHSGQGRAPLHF. The DNA of the CDR3 is TGTGCCAGCAGCCACTCCGGACAGGGGCGGGCACCCCTCCACTTT.

The chain uses TRBV10-1 and TRBJ1-3, with 10 positions matching TRBD1. V gave up 7 bases and J gave up 4 bases; unmatched junction bases: 7. The CDR3 contains 15 residues. Looked up from germline, CDR1 is WNHNN and CDR2 is SYGVQD (reference sequence). CDR3 nucleotides: TGCGCCAGCACCTTGGACAGGGGGTGGGGAAACACCATATATTTT. It specifies CASTLDRGWGNTIYF.

The chain has TRBV11-2 and TRBJ2-5; 7 bases are shared with TRBD1. The CDR3 spans 16 residues. Germline CDR1 is SGHAT and CDR2 is FQNNGV. The V gene end was trimmed by 1 base and the J gene end by 1 base; junction bases not matched to a gene: 6. The chain's CDR3 is CASSLGTGEAQETQYF. The CDR3 DNA reads TGTGCCAGCAGCTTAGGGACAGGAGAAGCCCAAGAGACCCAGTACTTC.

This sequence joins TRBV7-8 and TRBJ1-2; D gene ambiguous. CDR1 and CDR2 from the germline V gene are SGHVS and FQNEAQ. The CDR3 length is 14 residues. The V end lost 1 base, the J end lost 5 bases, and 11 bases lay between the germline ends. The CDR3 here is CASSLGPGAYGYTF. In DNA form, the CDR3 reads TGTGCCAGCAGCTTAGGTCCAGGCGCTTATGGCTACACCTTC.

The chain has TRBV10-2 and TRBJ2-1, with TRBD1 identical over 10 bases. V shed 6 bases and J 7 bases; nucleotides not matched to a gene: 12. This CDR3 is 16 amino acids long. CDR1 is WSHSY and CDR2 is SAAADI in the germline V gene. The CDR3: CASRTTDRGLDNEQFF. The CDR3 coding sequence is TGCGCCAGCAGGACGACCGACAGGGGGCTCGATAATGAGCAGTTCTTC.

J is TRBJ1-2 and V is TRBV30; unclear D gene. The V gene's germline CDR1 is GTSNPN and CDR2 SVGIG (reference sequence). V was shortened by 2 bases and J by 7 bases, with 14 bases between the two germline ends. CDR3 length: 13 amino acids. The chain's CDR3 is CAWSPRAGFGYTF. The CDR3 bases are TGTGCCTGGAGTCCGCGTGCGGGTTTTGGCTACACCTTC.